This T cell receptor beta chain was sequenced for a study of Graves' ophthalmopathy and Graves' hyperthyroidism. Study-wide results and caveats: Among thyroid clonotypes expanded above 0.001 frequency, most also appeared in blood.

Worth noting for this clonotype: Its antigen is unidentified.

Amplification from RNA transcripts yielded the TCR beta CDR3 regions. RT-PCR with HTBI primers came first, then second-round multiplex PCR. TCRdb independently ran MiXCR on the multiplex PCR reads; one entry per CDR3 protein. The data hold roughly 610,000 distinct CDR3 sequences, with 20% to 25% observed a single time. The CDR3 spans 16 residues. Germline CDR1 and CDR2: MDHEN and SYDVKM. Trimming removed 4 bases from V and 3 bases from J, with 16 bases in between. The receptor was isolated from a woman under 30 with stable Graves' hyperthyroidism. Some clones in this sample may be carry-over from other donors' samples. The V gene is TRBV28, the J gene TRBJ1-5; perhaps TRBD1 as D (6 bases). Material: peripheral blood. In DNA, the CDR3 is TGTGCCAGCAGTTCCCCCGCAGGGGCTACCAATCAGCCCCAGCATTTT. Translation: CASSSPAGATNQPQHF.